The rows below give T cell receptor beta chains drawn from one sample of a study of tumor and adjacent non-tumor tissue in lung cancer. TCRdb called the multiplex PCR reads again in MiXCR, with one record for every CDR3 protein. Here the sample spans approximately 100,000 distinct CDR3 sequences, around 57% being singletons. Sample: distant non-tumor lung tissue. These receptors originate from a man between 60 and 75 years old with non-small cell lung cancer. Each CDR3 is given with its conserved first and last residue. A D gene is named only where the DNA matches it firmly. A clone size is listed for some rows: how often the clone was seen (once, few, many), or a class if it is expanded.

cdr3_aa	cdr3_nt	v_call	clone_size	j_call	d_call
CASSAARGTDTQYF	TGTGCCAGCAGCGCGGCACGGGGGACAGATACGCAGTATTTT	TRBV5-6	-	TRBJ2-3	-
CASNQAVTAGDLNTEAFF	TGCGCCAGCAACCAAGCAGTAACAGCAGGGGACCTGAACACTGAAGCTTTCTTT	TRBV4-1	once	TRBJ1-1	-
CASRMSGGVNTGELFF	TGTGCCAGCAGGATGAGCGGCGGGGTTAACACCGGGGAGCTGTTTTTT	TRBV12-3/TRBV12-4	many	TRBJ2-2	-
CASSSKGGTDTQYF	TGTGCCAGCAGCTCGAAGGGTGGCACAGATACCCAGTATTTT	TRBV11-3	-	TRBJ2-3	-
CASRTTRGPGNTIYF	TGTGCCAGCAGAACGACCAGGGGACCTGGAAACACCATATATTTT	TRBV6-2/TRBV6-3	many	TRBJ1-3	-
CASSREANQPQHF	TGTGCCAGCAGCCGGGAAGCCAATCAGCCCCAGCATTTT	TRBV6-1	many	TRBJ1-5	-
CSVESKHCSYNEQFF	TGCAGCGTTGAGAGTAAACACTGCTCCTACAATGAGCAGTTCTTC	TRBV29-1	-	TRBJ2-1	-
CASSQDGNPGTYNEQSF	TGTGCCAGTAGCCAAGATGGGAACCCCGGAACCTACAATGAGCAGTCCTTC	TRBV4-2	-	TRBJ2-1	-
CARSQVASGRRETQYF	TGTGCCAGGAGCCAAGTGGCTAGTGGGAGAAGGGAGACCCAGTACTTC	TRBV4-2	-	TRBJ2-5	-
CASSQTNARRNQETQYF	TGCGCCAGCAGCCAGACAAACGCTCGGCGGAACCAAGAGACCCAGTACTTC	TRBV4-1	many	TRBJ2-5	-
CASSYSAGSNEQFF	TGTGCCAGCAGTTACTCGGCAGGGAGCAATGAGCAGTTCTTC	TRBV6-2/TRBV6-3	many	TRBJ2-1	-
CSVGKQYVQYF	TGTAGCGTTGGCAAGCAATACGTACAGTACTTC	TRBV29-1	-	TRBJ2-7	-
CAITQGKPGPYNEQFF	TGTGCCATCACGCAGGGCAAACCAGGCCCCTACAATGAACAGTTCTTC	TRBV10-3	-	TRBJ2-1	-
CAWTLGTGGNEQFF	TGTGCCTGGACCCTTGGGACAGGGGGCAATGAGCAGTTCTTC	TRBV30	few	TRBJ2-1	TRBD1
CASGITNRGPYEQYF	TGTGCCAGCGGCATAACGAACAGGGGGCCCTACGAGCAGTACTTC	TRBV11-1	few	TRBJ2-7	TRBD1
CSAGGPTGYEQYF	TGCAGTGCTGGGGGACCCACCGGATACGAGCAGTACTTC	TRBV20-1	-	TRBJ2-7	-
CATSRYRGSDYGYTF	TGTGCCACCAGCAGATATCGGGGATCTGACTATGGCTACACCTTC	TRBV15	many	TRBJ1-2	-
CASSSTRGSRDTEAFF	TGTGCCAGCAGCTCCACCCGGGGGAGCAGGGACACTGAAGCTTTCTTT	TRBV7-9	-	TRBJ1-1	-
CVSSPAGPRQGQPQHF	TGTGTCAGCAGTCCGGCGGGCCCCAGACAGGGACAGCCCCAGCATTTT	TRBV28	-	TRBJ1-5	TRBD1
CASSAGQVVGGLFF	TGCGCCAGCAGCGCTGGACAGGTTGTCGGGGGGCTGTTTTTT	TRBV5-1	-	TRBJ2-2	-
CASSTGGSYEQYF	TGTGCCAGCAGTACAGGGGGTTCCTACGAGCAGTACTTC	TRBV6-2/TRBV6-3	many	TRBJ2-7	TRBD1
CANSSHGTSGTDMQYF	TGTGCCAACAGTTCCCACGGGACTAGCGGCACAGATATGCAGTATTTT	TRBV12-3/TRBV12-4	-	TRBJ2-3	TRBD2
CNAGLNKNEQLF	TGCAACGCTGGGCTTAATAAAAATGAGCAGCTCTTC	TRBV29-1	-	TRBJ2-1	-
CASSPTSYLGEQFF	TGTGCCAGCAGCCCTACGTCCTATTTGGGGGAGCAGTTCTTC	TRBV7-8	many	TRBJ2-1	-
CASSLAGLAGGPGTDTQYF	TGTGCCAGCAGCTTAGCTGGACTAGCGGGAGGTCCGGGGACAGATACGCAGTATTTT	TRBV11-2	-	TRBJ2-3	TRBD2
CASSLEGEGSYKPYF	TGTGCCAGCAGCCTAGAAGGGGAGGGCTCCTACAAGCCGTACTTC	TRBV11-3	-	TRBJ2-7	TRBD2
CSVSHPRTGGAEQYF	TGCAGCGTTTCGCACCCTCGGACAGGGGGCGCCGAGCAGTACTTC	TRBV29-1	many	TRBJ2-7	TRBD1
CASSFGTGDGYTF	TGCGCCAGCAGCTTCGGGACAGGGGACGGCTACACCTTC	TRBV5-1	once	TRBJ1-2	TRBD1
CATGTSSNEQFF	TGTGCCACGGGGACTAGCTCGAATGAGCAGTTCTTC	TRBV24-1	many	TRBJ2-1	TRBD2
CASSMGNEQFF	TGTGCCAGCAGTATGGGGAATGAGCAGTTCTTC	TRBV2	-	TRBJ2-1	-
CASSPGTSGRYTQYF	TGTGCCAGCAGCCCCGGGACTAGCGGGAGGTATACGCAGTATTTT	TRBV7-9	many	TRBJ2-3	TRBD2
CASSPLTGDYGYTF	TGTGCCAGCAGTCCCCTGACAGGAGACTATGGCTACACCTTC	TRBV7-9	many	TRBJ1-2	-
CASSPDRGGEQYF	TGTGCCAGCAGCCCGGACAGGGGGGGCGAGCAGTACTTC	TRBV6-1	many	TRBJ2-7	TRBD1
CNVGGRGISYNEQFF	TGCAACGTTGGAGGGAGGGGTATATCCTACAATGAGCAGTTCTTC	TRBV29-1	-	TRBJ2-1	TRBD2
CASSLSSGATDTQYF	TGTGCCAGCAGCTTATCCAGCGGGGCCACAGATACGCAGTATTTT	TRBV7-3	-	TRBJ2-3	TRBD2
CSARHTGAQAFF	TGCAGTGCCCGACATACGGGGGCACAGGCTTTCTTT	TRBV20-1	few	TRBJ1-1	-